The next 24 T cell receptor beta chains were all read from a single sample in a study of brain T cells in children with intractable seizures. Method: immunoSEQ multiplex PCR; TCRdb's copy keeps in-frame clones and lacks some. The sample lists 62,000 or so clones, about 96% occurring once. The input for sequencing was peripheral blood, taken at surgery. Source of these receptors: a boy less than two years old with focal cortical dysplasia and intractable seizures.

This clone was recorded once. This sequence joins TRBV2 and TRBJ2-1; the match to TRBD2 covers 8 bases. The CDR3 length is 16 residues. V trimming: 6 bases; J trimming: 3 bases; junction bases outside the gene matches: 10. The germline CDR1 and CDR2 sequences are SNHLY and FYNNEI. The CDR3 reads CASSRSGLGVYNEQFF. In DNA form, the CDR3 reads TGTGCCAGCAGCCGCTCGGGACTAGGGGTCTACAATGAGCAGTTCTTC.

This chain joins TRBV10-1 and TRBJ2-7; D is uncertain. The CDR3 consists of 16 residues. From germline, CDR1 is WNHNN and CDR2 SYGVQD (reference sequence). Trimming cost V 0 bases and J 2 bases, with 14 bases left between them. CDR3 region: CASSESNSDPPYEQYF. CDR3 sequence (DNA): TGCGCCAGCAGTGAGTCGAACAGTGACCCCCCCTACGAGCAGTACTTC.

This chain joins TRBV28 and TRBJ1-2; 8 nucleotides agree with TRBD1. CDR3 size: 18 residues. J lost 5 bases, V lost 1 base, and 15 bases had no gene match. Germline V gene data show CDR1 as MDHEN and CDR2 as SYDVKM. The chain's CDR3 is CASSLSRTGWAQSYGYTF. The CDR3 DNA sequence: TGTGCCAGCAGTTTATCAAGGACAGGGTGGGCGCAGAGTTATGGCTACACCTTC.

The J gene is TRBJ2-7, the V gene TRBV10-3; D perhaps matches TRBD2 (6 bases). The CDR3 contains 13 residues. V lost 8 bases and J lost 6, with 17 bases in between. CDR1 and CDR2 from the germline V gene are ENHRY and SYGVKD. CDR3 bases: TGTGCCATCTCGGGACCGGACTACTCCGAGCAGTACTTC. This encodes CAISGPDYSEQYF.

V is TRBV3-1 (or the pseudogene TRBV3-2) and J is TRBJ2-3, with TRBD1 as a possible D gene (6 bases). Looked up from germline, CDR1 is LGHDT and CDR2 is YNNKEL (reference sequence). V dropped 3 bases and J dropped 4 bases, with 14 bases sitting between them. The CDR3 runs to 15 residues. CDR3 DNA: TGTGCCAGCAGCCAGGGGGCGATAGACCCAGATACGCAGTATTTT. It is translated as CASSQGAIDPDTQYF.

The J gene is TRBJ2-1, the V gene TRBV4-1, with a tentative D call TRBD2 (5 bases). CDR3 length equals 18 residues. Germline-derived CDR1 and CDR2 are MGHRA and YSYEKL. V shed 2 bases and J shed 0 bases, with 17 bases lying between them. The CDR3 DNA reads as TGCGCCAGCAGCCAAAAAGCGGAGACCCCAAGCTCCTACAATGAGCAGTTCTTC. It encodes CASSQKAETPSSYNEQFF.

This clone has only one observation. This chain connects TRBV7-8 to TRBJ1-1; 8 bases agree with TRBD1. Germline assignment: CDR1 SGHVS and CDR2 FQNEAQ. V lost 2 bases and J lost 1; bases outside the gene matches: 6. This CDR3 spans 16 amino acids. CDR3: CASSLQGRGRNTEAFF. DNA of the CDR3: TGTGCCAGCAGCTTACAGGGCAGGGGGCGGAACACTGAAGCTTTCTTT.

This sequence joins TRBV2 and TRBJ1-3; a possible D gene is TRBD1 (6 bases). Germline CDR1 is SNHLY and CDR2 is FYNNEI. This CDR3 is built from 16 residues. V lost 1 base, J lost 9 bases, and 19 bases lay in between. The CDR3 region is CASSEGKGDAWGTIYF. In DNA, the CDR3 is TGTGCCAGCAGTGAAGGAAAGGGGGACGCTTGGGGCACCATATATTTT.

The chain combines TRBV9 with TRBJ2-1; D is possibly TRBD2 (6 bases). This CDR3 comprises 17 residues. V lost 2 bases and J lost 0, with 15 bases in between. Germline V gives CDR1 SGDLS, CDR2 YYNGEE. CDR3 sequence: CASSVRRAPSSYNEQFF. DNA for the CDR3: TGTGCCAGCAGCGTTCGGAGGGCGCCTTCCTCCTACAATGAGCAGTTCTTC.

This chain joins TRBV7-2 and TRBJ1-2, with D possibly matching TRBD1 (5 bases). The CDR3 runs to 14 residues. Germline lookup yields CDR1 SGHTA and CDR2 FQGNSA. V lost 1 base and J lost 2, with 8 bases in between. DNA for the CDR3: TGTGCCAGCAGCTTAGGTCAGGGAAACTATGGCTACACCTTC. As protein: CASSLGQGNYGYTF.

This clone was detected only once. The chain recombines TRBV27 with TRBJ1-3, with TRBD1 matching over 8 bases. The CDR3 contains 18 residues. V dropped 5 bases and J dropped 0; count of bases not matched to a gene: 12. Looked up from germline, CDR1 is MNHEY and CDR2 is SMNVEV (reference sequence). CDR3 DNA sequence: TGTGCCAGCAGTGCCACTGACAGGGGCGACATCTCTGGAAACACCATATATTTT. This translates into CASSATDRGDISGNTIYF.

The CDR3 region has the DNA TGTGCCAGCAGCTTGGTCGGATCCTACAATGAGCAGTTCTTC. Its translation is CASSLVGSYNEQFF. The V gene is TRBV5-4, the J gene TRBJ2-1; D is uncertain. Per germline, CDR1 SGHNT and CDR2 YYREEE (reference sequence). This CDR3 comprises 14 residues. V was pared by 0 bases and J by 1 base, with 5 bases between.

The chain is built from TRBV4-1 and TRBJ2-3; TRBD2 matches at 12 bases. The germline gives CDR1 MGHRA, CDR2 YSYEKL. The CDR3 is 16 residues long. The junction had 4 bases not matched to a gene; V was cut back by 2 bases and J by 4 bases. CDR3 in DNA: TGCGCCAGCAGCCAATTGACTAGCGGGAGTTCAGATACGCAGTATTTT. Translated: CASSQLTSGSSDTQYF.

The V and J genes are TRBV6-1 and TRBJ1-1, with D unclear. The CDR3 totals 14 residues. The ends were cut back, 2 bases at V and 4 bases at J, with 11 bases in the middle. Germline V lookup: CDR1 MNHNS, CDR2 SASEGT. The CDR3 protein is CASSELRRPTEAFF. The CDR3 DNA reads as TGTGCCAGCAGTGAACTCCGCAGGCCCACTGAAGCTTTCTTT.

The chain combines TRBV19 with TRBJ2-7; D is unresolved. Trimming shortened V by 0 bases and J by 5 bases, and 11 bases separated the two germline ends. The CDR3 is 14 residues long. CDR1 and CDR2 (germline): LNHDA, SQIVND (reference sequence). CDR3 in DNA: TGTGCCAGTAGTATAGATCCAAACGGCCACGAGCAGTACTTC. Amino acids: CASSIDPNGHEQYF.

The chain combines TRBV4-1 with TRBJ2-5; maybe TRBD1 (6 bases). The CDR3 spans 16 residues. The V gene lost 5 bases and the J gene lost 1 base, with 17 bases spanning the gap. The germline gives CDR1 MGHRA, CDR2 YSYEKL. CDR3 in amino acids: CASSYQGMRLQETQYF. Written as DNA, the CDR3 is TGCGCCAGCAGCTACCAGGGGATGAGGCTCCAAGAGACCCAGTACTTC.

V and J are TRBV19 and TRBJ1-2; weak D call: TRBD1 (6 bases). The CDR3 runs 13 residues. CDR1 is LNHDA and CDR2 is SQIVND in the germline V gene (reference sequence). Trimming removed 2 bases from V and 6 bases from J, with 10 bases in between. CDR3 nucleotide sequence: TGTGCCAGTAGTATAACGGGGGGCAATGGCTACACCTTC. This translates into CASSITGGNGYTF.

This chain connects TRBV19 to TRBJ1-2, with D tentatively TRBD1 (6 bases). Germline V CDR1 and CDR2: LNHDA, SQIVND (reference sequence). CDR3 length equals 14 residues. Trimming cost V 7 bases and J 6 bases, with 18 bases left between them. The CDR3 coding sequence is TGTGCCAGTACCTCCCGGACAGCGAATGATGGCTACACCTTC. Encoded protein: CASTSRTANDGYTF.

The V gene is TRBV28, the J gene TRBJ2-6, with no clear D. V dropped 5 bases and J dropped 1 base, with 9 bases sitting between them. Germline V lookup: CDR1 MDHEN, CDR2 SYDVKM. CDR3 length: 15 residues. The chain's CDR3 is CASSPGPSGANVLTF. CDR3 in DNA: TGTGCCAGCAGTCCCGGGCCTTCTGGGGCCAACGTCCTGACTTTC.

V usage is TRBV9 and J usage is TRBJ1-5; possibly TRBD1 for D (6 bases). The CDR3 totals 15 residues. CDR1 SGDLS and CDR2 YYNGEE come from the germline V gene. V dropped 3 bases and J dropped 7 bases, with 17 bases sitting between them. The chain's CDR3 is CASSATPGVWQPQHF. CDR3 in DNA: TGTGCCAGCAGCGCAACTCCAGGGGTGTGGCAGCCCCAGCATTTT. Full variable domain (missing parts from reference TRBV9 and TRBJ1-5): DSGVTQTPKHLITATGQRVTLRCSPRSGDLSVYWYQQSLDQGLQFLIQYYNGEERAKGNILERFSAQQFPDLHSELNLSSLELGDSALYFCASSATPGVWQPQHFGDGTRLSIL.

The gene calls are TRBV6-5 and TRBJ2-2, with 9 bases identical to TRBD1. The germline V gene encodes CDR1 MNHEY and CDR2 SVGAGI. The CDR3 is 14 residues long. J was trimmed by 5 bases and V by 7 bases; bases with no gene match: 5. This CDR3 reads CASKQGALTGELFF. DNA for the CDR3: TGTGCCAGCAAACAGGGGGCGTTGACCGGGGAGCTGTTTTTT.

The chain has TRBV27 and TRBJ2-1, with 10 bases that match TRBD2. The ends lost 6 bases at V and 3 bases at J; junction bases unmatched: 8. Germline V gene data show CDR1 as MNHEY and CDR2 as SMNVEV (reference sequence). CDR3 size: 16 residues. The CDR3 sequence is CASRTLAGALYNEQFF. In DNA form, the CDR3 reads TGTGCCAGCAGAACCCTAGCGGGAGCTCTCTACAATGAGCAGTTCTTC.

The V gene is TRBV2, the J gene TRBJ2-2, with no clear D. V was trimmed by 4 bases and J by 2 bases, leaving 5 bases between them. The CDR3 runs to 13 residues. Germline V lookup: CDR1 SNHLY, CDR2 FYNNEI. The CDR3 DNA reads TGTGCCAGCAGTGCGGAAAACACCGGGGAGCTGTTTTTT. Translated: CASSAENTGELFF.

V usage is TRBV7-6 and J usage is TRBJ2-1; TRBD2 aligns across 13 bases. CDR3 length: 19 residues. Germline trimming cut 5 bases from V and 5 bases from J; bases unmatched to any gene: 15. Germline lookup yields CDR1 SGHVS and CDR2 FNYEAQ. In DNA form, the CDR3 reads TGTGCCAGCAGCCCCGCCTTGTTGGGACTAGCGGGGATAAACAATGAGCAGTTCTTC. Translated, it gives CASSPALLGLAGINNEQFF.